Listed here are 30 T cell receptor beta chains from one sample, sequenced in a study of control samples from healthy donors and cancer patients. The table came from immunoSEQ multiplex PCR; TCRdb's copy has only in-frame clones and leaves some out. The data show just under 150,000 clones, with about 91% seen just once and under 4% held by the top ten. Sequencing was done on a sample of blood. The receptors derive from a man aged 25-45 years in good health.

The sample holds one count of this clone. V gene TRBV11-2 combines with J gene TRBJ2-7; 9 bases align to TRBD1. Germline CDR1 reads SGHAT; CDR2 reads FQNNGV. The ends lost 4 bases at V and 3 bases at J; junction bases unmatched: 4. The CDR3 length is 14 residues. The CDR3 loop is CASSWGQGRYEQYF. In nucleotides, the CDR3 is TGTGCCAGCAGCTGGGGACAGGGACGCTACGAGCAGTACTTC.

The chain uses TRBV30 and TRBJ1-2; 9 bases match TRBD1. This CDR3 region has 14 residues. Per the germline V gene, CDR1 is GTSNPN and CDR2 is SVGIG (reference sequence). V lost 4 bases and J lost 4; bases outside the gene matches: 7. The CDR3 spells CAWNPTGGLYGYTF. Written as DNA, the CDR3 is TGTGCCTGGAACCCGACAGGGGGACTCTATGGCTACACCTTC.

CDR3 sequence: CASSPRPNEKLFF. The CDR3 DNA reads as TGTGCCAGTAGTCCCCGCCCCAATGAAAAACTGTTTTTT. The chain employs TRBV19 and TRBJ1-4, with D unresolved. The V gene lost 5 bases and the J gene lost 5 bases, with 9 bases spanning the gap. The CDR3 sequence is 13 residues long. Germline V gene data show CDR1 as LNHDA and CDR2 as SQIVND (reference sequence).

This chain uses TRBV9 with TRBJ1-1; D call uncertain. The CDR3 runs 14 residues. Per the germline V gene, CDR1 is SGDLS and CDR2 is YYNGEE. The V end was cut by 0 bases, the J end by 4 bases, with 10 bases between. The chain's CDR3 is CASSVGGESTEAFF. The CDR3 coding sequence is TGTGCCAGCAGCGTAGGTGGAGAATCCACTGAAGCTTTCTTT.

The chain uses TRBV28 and TRBJ1-2, with D possibly matching TRBD1 (5 bases). The CDR3 consists of 16 residues. Germline V CDR1 and CDR2: MDHEN, SYDVKM. Trimming took off 7 bases at V and 3 bases at J, with 21 bases between the two ends. The chain's CDR3 is CASTNPFPDSYYGYTF. CDR3 DNA sequence: TGTGCCAGCACCAACCCATTCCCAGACAGCTACTATGGCTACACCTTC.

The chain has TRBV27 and TRBJ1-2, with D unclear. V was pared by 3 bases and J by 7 bases, with 15 bases between. Looked up from germline, CDR1 is MNHEY and CDR2 is SMNVEV (reference sequence). The CDR3 loop spans 14 amino acids. In DNA form, the CDR3 reads TGTGCCAGCAGTTTGGAAGAATATCCTAGTGGCTACACCTTC. This gives the protein CASSLEEYPSGYTF.

The gene calls are TRBV7-9 and TRBJ1-3, with 10 bases fitting TRBD1. V trimming: 3 bases; J trimming: 2 bases; junction bases outside the gene matches: 1. This CDR3 contains 15 residues. Germline CDR1 and CDR2: SEHNR and FQNEAQ (reference sequence). CDR3 residues: CASSFDRGPGNTIYF. CDR3 sequence (DNA): TGTGCCAGCAGCTTTGACAGGGGGCCTGGAAACACCATATATTTT.

The J gene is TRBJ1-5, the V gene TRBV27; D might be TRBD1 (5 bases). Germline assignment: CDR1 MNHEY and CDR2 SMNVEV (reference sequence). V lost 6 bases and J lost 3, with 9 bases in between. This CDR3 region has 13 residues. CDR3 in amino acids: CASRQGNNQPQHF. The CDR3 nucleotides are TGTGCCAGCAGGCAGGGAAACAATCAGCCCCAGCATTTT.

The DNA for the CDR3 is TGTGCCAGCAGTTATCCGACAGGGGCTATAGTGACCCAGTACTTC. As protein: CASSYPTGAIVTQYF. The V gene is TRBV6-5, the J gene TRBJ2-5; 8 bases are shared with TRBD1. V shed 3 bases, J shed 7 bases, and the junction held 10 bases outside the gene matches. This CDR3 region has 15 residues. Germline V gene sequence: CDR1 MNHEY, CDR2 SVGAGI.

This chain connects TRBV5-4 to TRBJ1-2; 10 bases map to TRBD1. This CDR3 contains 13 residues. The germline gives CDR1 SGHNT, CDR2 YYREEE (reference sequence). J was trimmed by 4 bases and V by 6 bases; bases with no gene match: 3. The CDR3 DNA reads TGTGCCAGCAAGGACAGGGGGGCCTATGGCTACACCTTC. Translation: CASKDRGAYGYTF.

The chain has TRBV5-1 and TRBJ1-6; 7 bases map to TRBD1. From germline, CDR1 is SGHRS and CDR2 YFSETQ. CDR3 length: 14 amino acids. V lost 3 bases, J lost 7 bases, and 4 bases stayed unmatched. DNA for the CDR3: TGCGCCAGCAGCTCCGGGACAGAGAATTCACCCCTCCACTTT. This gives the protein CASSSGTENSPLHF.

This clone has only one observation. The chain carries TRBV25-1 and TRBJ2-3; 10 bases are shared with TRBD1. CDR1 is MGHDK and CDR2 is SYGVNS in the germline V gene. The CDR3 consists of 16 residues. V lost 5 bases to trimming and J lost 0 bases; unmatched junction nucleotides: 5. The CDR3 sequence is CASSWGQGSSTDTQYF. The CDR3 DNA sequence: TGTGCCAGCAGTTGGGGACAGGGGTCTAGCACAGATACGCAGTATTTT.

The chain has TRBV5-4 and TRBJ2-3, with 10 bases matching TRBD2. V shed 5 bases, J shed 0 bases, and the junction held 6 bases outside the gene matches. The CDR3 is 16 residues long. Germline CDR1 reads SGHNT; CDR2 reads YYREEE (reference sequence). The CDR3 DNA sequence: TGTGCCAGCAGGAATGAACTAGCGGGGAGCACAGATACGCAGTATTTT. Translation: CASRNELAGSTDTQYF. The complete variable domain, with remaining parts taken from reference TRBV5-4 and TRBJ2-3, reads ETGVTQSPTHLIKTRGQQVTLRCSSQSGHNTVSWYQQALGQGPQFIFQYYREEENGRGNFPPRFSGLQFPNYSSELNVNALELDDSALYLCASRNELAGSTDTQYFGPGTRLTVL.

The DNA for the CDR3 is TGTGCCAGCAGGTCGGGACTCTCGAACACTGAAGCTTTCTTT. Protein product: CASRSGLSNTEAFF. V is TRBV28 and J is TRBJ1-1; TRBD1 is a possible D gene (5 bases). In germline, CDR1 is MDHEN, CDR2 SYDVKM. The CDR3 length is 14 residues. V was clipped by 6 bases and J by 1 base, with 12 bases between them.

A remark on this clone: The same CDR3 arises from other DNA sequences in this sample as well. The chain uses TRBV6-5 and TRBJ2-1; unclear D gene. CDR1 and CDR2 (germline): MNHEY, SVGAGI. Between the trimmed V and J ends, which lost 4 bases and 1 base, there was a span of 8 bases. The CDR3 is 14 amino acids. CDR3 amino acids: CASSLGSSYNEQFF. CDR3 sequence (DNA): TGTGCCAGCAGTTTGGGTTCGTCCTACAATGAGCAGTTCTTC.

The rearrangement links TRBV19 to TRBJ2-2; no clear D. CDR1 is LNHDA, CDR2 SQIVND, per germline (reference sequence). This CDR3 comprises 14 residues. The V and J ends lost 0 bases and 7 bases respectively, with 9 bases between them. The CDR3 DNA reads as TGTGCCAGTAGTATAGAAAAGGTTGTCGGGGAGCTGTTTTTT. This translates into CASSIEKVVGELFF. Full variable domain (rest looked up from reference TRBV19 and TRBJ2-2): DGGITQSPKYLFRKEGQNVTLSCEQNLNHDAMYWYRQDPGQGLRLIYYSQIVNDFQKGDIAEGYSVSREKKESFPLTVTSAQKNPTAFYLCASSIEKVVGELFFGEGSRLTVL.

The chain carries TRBV19 and TRBJ1-5; no definite D call. Trimming took off 5 bases at V and 3 bases at J, with 14 bases between the two ends. CDR1 LNHDA and CDR2 SQIVND come from the germline V gene (reference sequence). CDR3 size: 15 residues. The DNA for the CDR3 is TGTGCCAGTAGTGGTAGACTAGGGCACAATCAGCCCCAGCATTTT. Its translation is CASSGRLGHNQPQHF.

This clone was observed a single time. This chain connects TRBV21-1 to TRBJ1-6; the table gives TRBD1 as D, unverified against the DNA. TRBV21-1 is annotated as a pseudogene. The CDR3 totals 14 residues. CDR3 amino acids: CASTQGRDNSPLHF. The CDR3 region has the DNA TGTGCCAGCACACAGGGTAGGGATAATTCACCCCTCCACTTT.

This clone was observed a few times. The rearrangement joins TRBV2 to TRBJ2-1; 7 bases fit TRBD1. CDR1 SNHLY and CDR2 FYNNEI come from the germline V gene. The CDR3 has 14 amino acids. The V segment lost 3 bases and the J segment 12 bases; nucleotides outside the gene matches: 11. The DNA of the CDR3 is TGTGCCAGCAGTGATCAAGCGACAGGGTCGGGGCAGTTCTTC. This codes for CASSDQATGSGQFF. The full variable domain, in which reference TRBV2 and TRBJ2-1 provide the parts outside the CDR3, is EPEVTQTPSHQVTQMGQEVILRCVPISNHLYFYWYRQILGQKVEFLVSFYNNEISEKSEIFDDQFSVERPDGSNFTLKIRSTKLEDSAMYFCASSDQATGSGQFFGPGTRLTVL.

This sequence joins TRBV30 and TRBJ1-1; a possible D gene is TRBD1 (6 bases). Trimming shortened V by 4 bases and J by 5 bases, and 14 bases separated the two germline ends. The CDR3 is 13 amino acids. Germline assignment: CDR1 GTSNPN and CDR2 SVGIG (reference sequence). CDR3 coding DNA: TGTGCCTGGAATAGGGGGGCAGGGACTGAAGCTTTCTTT. This encodes CAWNRGAGTEAFF.

The chain recombines TRBV14 with TRBJ1-2; no clear D. CDR3 length: 12 amino acids. Germline V gene data show CDR1 as SGHDN and CDR2 as FVKESK. V was pared by 1 base and J by 8 bases, with 8 bases between. DNA of the CDR3: TGTGCCAGCAGCCAAGGGAGAGGAGGCTACACCTTC. Protein sequence: CASSQGRGGYTF.

V usage is TRBV5-1 and J usage is TRBJ1-2, with TRBD1 identical over 9 bases. In germline, CDR1 is SGHRS, CDR2 YFSETQ. The CDR3 extends over 14 amino acids. The ends lost 6 bases at V and 2 bases at J; junction bases unmatched: 5. CDR3 sequence (DNA): TGCGCCAGCACCCCCGGGACAGGGAACTATGGCTACACCTTC. It encodes CASTPGTGNYGYTF.

This rearrangement joins TRBV4-1 to TRBJ2-1, with D tentatively TRBD1 or TRBD2 (5 bases each). Germline assignment: CDR1 MGHRA and CDR2 YSYEKL. V dropped 0 bases and J dropped 3 bases, with 9 bases sitting between them. The CDR3 loop spans 15 amino acids. The CDR3 is CASSQDQGDYNEQFF. In nucleotides, the CDR3 is TGCGCCAGCAGCCAAGACCAGGGAGACTACAATGAGCAGTTCTTC.

The chain uses TRBV28 and TRBJ1-5, with TRBD1 identical over 9 bases. Germline values: CDR1 MDHEN, CDR2 SYDVKM. The CDR3 has 15 amino acids. J was trimmed by 7 bases and V by 4 bases; bases with no gene match: 8. Here the CDR3 reads CASSSGGTGKQPQHF. In DNA, the CDR3 is TGTGCCAGCAGTTCCGGGGGGACAGGGAAGCAGCCCCAGCATTTT.

This chain uses TRBV19 with TRBJ1-1; perhaps TRBD1 as D (6 bases). The V and J ends lost 8 bases and 3 bases respectively, with 16 bases between them. The CDR3 covers 14 residues. Germline loops: CDR1 LNHDA, CDR2 SQIVND (reference sequence). The CDR3 region has the DNA TGTGCCAGTTCACCCGGGACACCGGACACTGAAGCTTTCTTT. Protein product: CASSPGTPDTEAFF. Full variable domain (outside the CDR3, taken from reference TRBV19 and TRBJ1-1): DGGITQSPKYLFRKEGQNVTLSCEQNLNHDAMYWYRQDPGQGLRLIYYSQIVNDFQKGDIAEGYSVSREKKESFPLTVTSAQKNPTAFYLCASSPGTPDTEAFFGQGTRLTVV.

The CDR3 here is CASSLTSGSYNEQFF. CDR3 in DNA: TGTGCCAGCAGTTTAACTAGCGGCTCCTACAATGAGCAGTTCTTC. The V gene is TRBV27, the J gene TRBJ2-1; 8 bases are shared with TRBD2. CDR1 and CDR2 (germline): MNHEY, SMNVEV (reference sequence). Losses at the gene ends were 2 bases for V and 0 bases for J; bases not matched to a gene: 0. The CDR3 is 15 residues long.

This clone has only one observation. This chain joins TRBV5-4 and TRBJ1-3; 7 nucleotides match TRBD1. The CDR3 is 16 amino acids. V shed 4 bases and J 6 bases; nucleotides not matched to a gene: 13. Germline CDR1 reads SGHNT; CDR2 reads YYREEE (reference sequence). The CDR3 loop is CASSGGTEQTPNTIYF. The CDR3 nucleotides read TGTGCCAGCAGCGGAGGGACAGAGCAAACACCAAACACCATATATTTT. Supplemented by reference TRBV5-4 and TRBJ1-3, the full variable domain reads ETGVTQSPTHLIKTRGQQVTLRCSSQSGHNTVSWYQQALGQGPQFIFQYYREEENGRGNFPPRFSGLQFPNYSSELNVNALELDDSALYLCASSGGTEQTPNTIYFGEGSWLTVV.

The chain employs TRBV6-1 and TRBJ2-3; D may be TRBD1 (6 bases). Trimming took off 3 bases at V and 4 bases at J, with 8 bases between the two ends. From germline, CDR1 is MNHNS and CDR2 SASEGT. This CDR3 contains 13 residues. The CDR3 DNA reads as TGTGCCAGCAGTGACCAGGGGCCAGATACGCAGTATTTT. Amino acid sequence: CASSDQGPDTQYF.

The CDR3 DNA sequence: TGTGCCAGCAGCTTGGACGGGCGCTCCTACGAGCAGTACTTC. It encodes CASSLDGRSYEQYF. The chain combines TRBV5-5 with TRBJ2-7; no clear D. The CDR3 sequence is 14 residues long. The V gene lost 0 bases and the J gene lost 0 bases, with 7 bases spanning the gap. Per germline, CDR1 SGHKS and CDR2 YYEKEE (reference sequence).

The gene calls are TRBV24-1 and TRBJ1-3; D is undetermined. This CDR3 is 17 amino acids long. V dropped 9 bases and J dropped 4 bases, with 24 bases sitting between them. Looked up from germline, CDR1 is KGHDR and CDR2 is SFDVKD. In nucleotides, the CDR3 is TGTGCCACCCCCCCCCGCGCACAGCGTCTCGTCGGAAACACCATATATTTT. Translated, it gives CATPPRAQRLVGNTIYF.